The rows below give T cell receptor beta chains drawn from one sample of a study of T cell responses to AZD1222 COVID-19 vaccine. Produced via immunoSEQ multiplex PCR; TCRdb's table is partial and in-frame only. In the table there are approximately 150,000 clones, around 95% of which are singletons. This sample comprised peripheral blood, obtained on day 0 of AZD1222 vaccination. These receptors were taken from an adult in good health. The CDR3 runs from the conserved cysteine through the conserved F or W. Each record gives: J gene, D gene, V gene, CDR3 DNA, CDR3 protein. The D gene is left open where the match is weak.

J: TRBJ1-2; D: TRBD1; V: TRBV6-5; DNA: TGTGCCAGCACCGATCCGGGACAGTCAAATGGCTACACCTTC; CDR3: CASTDPGQSNGYTF
J: TRBJ2-3; D: -; V: TRBV3-1/TRBV3-2; DNA: TGTGCCAGCAGCCATTTTGGGGCAGGGGAGACAGATACGCAGTATTTT; CDR3: CASSHFGAGETDTQYF
J: TRBJ2-1; D: -; V: TRBV9; DNA: TGTGCCAGCAGCGTAAGATTAGAGGGAGGCCTTTACAATGAGCAGTTCTTC; CDR3: CASSVRLEGGLYNEQFF
J: TRBJ2-5; D: -; V: TRBV6-5; DNA: TGTGCCACCCAGGCCCATACGGAGACCCAGTACTTC; CDR3: CATQAHTETQYF
J: TRBJ1-1; D: -; V: TRBV7-2; DNA: TGTGCCAGCAGTATCAGTGGGGGCGGGCGCGCTGAAGCTTTCTTT; CDR3: CASSISGGGRAEAFF
J: TRBJ1-2; D: -; V: TRBV6-1; DNA: TGTGCCAGCAGTGAGTTAGGGAATAGTTATGTTCGCTTACCCTATGGCTACACCTTC; CDR3: CASSELGNSYVRLPYGYTF
J: TRBJ1-2; D: -; V: TRBV5-6; DNA: TGTGCCAGCAGCTTGGCGGCAGTAGCTAACTATGGCTACACCTTC; CDR3: CASSLAAVANYGYTF
J: TRBJ1-1; D: -; V: TRBV18; DNA: TGTGCCAGCTCACCGGTGCGGGGGGTGAACACTGAAGCTTTCTTT; CDR3: CASSPVRGVNTEAFF
J: TRBJ1-6; D: TRBD1; V: TRBV7-9; DNA: TGTGCCAGCAGCACCGGGACAGTTAAATCTAATTCACCCCTCCACTTT; CDR3: CASSTGTVKSNSPLHF
J: TRBJ2-1; D: TRBD2; V: TRBV5-1; DNA: TGCGCCAGCAGCTTGGGTTTCCTAGCGGGAAATGAGCAGTTCTTC; CDR3: CASSLGFLAGNEQFF
J: TRBJ1-2; D: TRBD1; V: TRBV12-3/TRBV12-4; DNA: TGTGCCAGCAGGAGGACAGGGTATGATGGCTACACCTTC; CDR3: CASRRTGYDGYTF
J: TRBJ1-1; D: -; V: TRBV11-2; DNA: TGTGCCAGCAGCTTAGATCTGTCCCTCTATGGGGACACTGAAGCTTTCTTT; CDR3: CASSLDLSLYGDTEAFF
J: TRBJ1-5; D: -; V: TRBV10-3; DNA: TGTGCCATCAGTGAGTCAGGTTACGGACCTAATCAGCCCCAGCATTTT; CDR3: CAISESGYGPNQPQHF
J: TRBJ1-1; D: -; V: TRBV27; DNA: TGTGCCAGCATTGAACGGGGGGCGAACACTGAAGCTTTCTTT; CDR3: CASIERGANTEAFF
J: TRBJ2-2; D: -; V: TRBV19; DNA: TGTGCCTCTAGTGGGCTCACCGGGGAGCTGTTTTTT; CDR3: CASSGLTGELFF
J: TRBJ1-2; D: -; V: TRBV6-5; DNA: TGTGCCAGCGCCGAGGGAGAGCGGGGCTACACCTTC; CDR3: CASAEGERGYTF
J: TRBJ1-5; D: -; V: TRBV5-5; DNA: TGTGCCAGCAGCTTGGCCCAGTCGTGGACCCAGCATTTT; CDR3: CASSLAQSWTQHF
J: TRBJ2-1; D: TRBD2; V: TRBV4-1; DNA: TGCGCCAGCAGCCAAGAAGGCCTAGCGGGAGGGCCCCCTTGGAATGAGCAGTTCTTC; CDR3: CASSQEGLAGGPPWNEQFF
J: TRBJ1-2; D: TRBD1; V: TRBV9; DNA: TGTGCCAGCAGCGTTCGGACAGGGAACAACTATGGCTACACCTTC; CDR3: CASSVRTGNNYGYTF
J: TRBJ1-1; D: -; V: TRBV7-7; DNA: TGTGCCAGCAGCTTGAGGGGTGAAGCTTTCTTT; CDR3: CASSLRGEAFF
J: TRBJ2-3; D: -; V: TRBV5-1; DNA: TGCGCCAGCAGCTTGGGCCCGGAGGGGATTAGCACAGATACGCAGTATTTT; CDR3: CASSLGPEGISTDTQYF
J: TRBJ1-1; D: -; V: TRBV28; DNA: TGTGCCAGCTCCGGCCAGGGAGGGTCTGAAGCTTTCTTT; CDR3: CASSGQGGSEAFF
J: TRBJ1-2; D: -; V: TRBV29-1; DNA: TGCAGCGTTAGTGTCCGAGGAGGACGTGCCTATGGCTACACCTTC; CDR3: CSVSVRGGRAYGYTF
J: TRBJ1-6; D: -; V: TRBV18; DNA: TGTGCCAGCTCACCACAGGGGTCCAGCTCCTATAATTCACCCCTCCACTTT; CDR3: CASSPQGSSSYNSPLHF
J: TRBJ2-2; D: -; V: TRBV5-1; DNA: TGCGCCAGCAGCTTGGATCAAGGGCAAACCGGGGAGCTGTTTTTT; CDR3: CASSLDQGQTGELFF
J: TRBJ1-2; D: TRBD1; V: TRBV6-5; DNA: TGTGCCAGCAGTCGACAGGGGTCCCTCCTCTCAACCTTC; CDR3: CASSRQGSLLSTF
J: TRBJ2-2; D: TRBD2; V: TRBV5-4; DNA: TGTGCCAGCAGCTGGGGGGGCACCGGGGAGCTGTTTTTT; CDR3: CASSWGGTGELFF
J: TRBJ1-1; D: -; V: TRBV6-1; DNA: TGTGCCAGCAGTGATTCGGGAATAGGAGCTGAAGCTTTCTTT; CDR3: CASSDSGIGAEAFF
J: TRBJ2-2; D: -; V: TRBV29-1; DNA: TGCAGCGTGACCGGGGTCCTATACACCGGGGAGCTGTTTTTT; CDR3: CSVTGVLYTGELFF
J: TRBJ2-5; D: TRBD2; V: TRBV4-1; DNA: TGCGCCAGCAGCCCAGAGACTGGGGGGGAGGCCCAGTACTTC; CDR3: CASSPETGGEAQYF